This T cell receptor beta chain was identified in a study of lymphopenia after photon versus proton radiotherapy. The table came from immunoSEQ multiplex PCR; TCRdb's copy has only in-frame clones and leaves some out. The table shows roughly 67,000 clones, with approximately 91% occurring only once. The CDR3 contains 18 residues. CDR1 PRHDT and CDR2 FYEKMQ come from the germline V gene (reference sequence). Deletions cut 4 bases from V and 0 bases from J, with 19 bases between. On this clone: Its specificity is not known.

Study-level results: Post-nadir diversity loss with photons came from oligoclonal expansion, particularly CD8+ Temra cells. Authors raise, but do not show, better survival with proton therapy. Under photons, naive T cells and diversity fell while effector/memory populations rose.

The specimen comprised peripheral blood, sampled from a patient treated with photon-based radiotherapy. The TCR sequence derives from a woman in her 70s with pancreatic cancer. The chain recombines TRBV13 with TRBJ2-1; D possibly uses TRBD1 or TRBD2 (5 bases each). The CDR3: CASSSGHRTGPSYNEQFF. The CDR3 nucleotides read TGTGCCAGCAGCTCGGGGCACCGGACTGGACCCTCCTACAATGAGCAGTTCTTC. The full variable domain, rest sourced from reference TRBV13 and TRBJ2-1, is AAGVIQSPRHLIKEKRETATLKCYPIPRHDTVYWYQQGPGQDPQFLISFYEKMQSDKGSIPDRFSAQQFSDYHSELNMSSLELGDSALYFCASSSGHRTGPSYNEQFFGPGTRLTVL.